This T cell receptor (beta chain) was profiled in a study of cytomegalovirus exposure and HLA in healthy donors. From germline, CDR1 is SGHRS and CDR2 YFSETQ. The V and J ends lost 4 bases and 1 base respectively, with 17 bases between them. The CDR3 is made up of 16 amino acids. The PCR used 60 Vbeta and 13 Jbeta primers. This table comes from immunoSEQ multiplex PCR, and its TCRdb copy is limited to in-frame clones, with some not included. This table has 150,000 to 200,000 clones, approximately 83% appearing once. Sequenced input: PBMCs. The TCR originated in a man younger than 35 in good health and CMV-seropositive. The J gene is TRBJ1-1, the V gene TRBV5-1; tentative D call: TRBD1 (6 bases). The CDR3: CASSPGRGAKNTEAFF. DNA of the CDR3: TGCGCCAGCAGCCCCGGGCGGGGGGCGAAGAACACTGAAGCTTTCTTT.